Described below is a single T cell receptor beta chain sequence and its context. This table comes from immunoSEQ multiplex PCR, and its TCRdb copy is limited to in-frame clones, with some not included. The table has about 77,000 clones, around 78% seen once. These data originate in a study of radiation and T cells in renal cell carcinoma. Time point denoted: blood 4 weeks post-SBRT, at nephrectomy. Specified treatment: 15 Gy SBRT to primary tumor, nephrectomy 4 weeks later. The specimen comprised blood, sampled from a patient whose treatment included radiotherapy and nephrectomy. The receptor was derived from a woman aged 60-75 years with renal cell carcinoma.

CDR3 DNA sequence: TGTGCCAGCAGCTTACTAGCGGGAGGGTCCTACAATGAGCAGTTCTTC. Protein: CASSLLAGGSYNEQFF. This chain links TRBV7-2 with TRBJ2-1; 12 nucleotides agree with TRBD2. The CDR3 is 16 amino acids. The ends lost 2 bases at V and 1 base at J; junction bases unmatched: 0. CDR1 is SGHTA, CDR2 FQGNSA, per germline.